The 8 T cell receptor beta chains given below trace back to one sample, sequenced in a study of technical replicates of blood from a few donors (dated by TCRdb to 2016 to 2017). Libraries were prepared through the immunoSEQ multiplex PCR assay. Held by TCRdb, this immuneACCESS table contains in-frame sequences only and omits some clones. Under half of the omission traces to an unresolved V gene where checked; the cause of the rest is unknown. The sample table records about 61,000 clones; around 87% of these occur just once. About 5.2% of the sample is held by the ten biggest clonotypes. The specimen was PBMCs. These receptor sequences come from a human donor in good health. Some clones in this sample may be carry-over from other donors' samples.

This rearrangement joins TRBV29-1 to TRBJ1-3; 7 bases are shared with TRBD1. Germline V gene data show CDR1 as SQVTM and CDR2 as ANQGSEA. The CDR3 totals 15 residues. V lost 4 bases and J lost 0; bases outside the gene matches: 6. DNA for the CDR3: TGCAGCGTTGCCCGGGACAGCAGCTCTGGAAACACCATATATTTT. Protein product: CSVARDSSSGNTIYF.

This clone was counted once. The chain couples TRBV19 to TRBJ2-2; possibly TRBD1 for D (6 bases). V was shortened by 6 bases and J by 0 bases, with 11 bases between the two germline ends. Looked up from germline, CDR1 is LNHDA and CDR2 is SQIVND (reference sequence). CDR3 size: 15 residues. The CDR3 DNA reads TGTGCCAGTAGGCAGGACAGACCGAACACCGGGGAGCTGTTTTTT. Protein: CASRQDRPNTGELFF.

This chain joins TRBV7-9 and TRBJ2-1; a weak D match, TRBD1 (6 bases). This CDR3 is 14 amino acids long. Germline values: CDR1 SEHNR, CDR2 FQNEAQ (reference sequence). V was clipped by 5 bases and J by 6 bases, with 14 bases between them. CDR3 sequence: CASSPGARLNEQFF. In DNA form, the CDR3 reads TGTGCCAGCAGCCCAGGGGCGAGGCTCAATGAGCAGTTCTTC.

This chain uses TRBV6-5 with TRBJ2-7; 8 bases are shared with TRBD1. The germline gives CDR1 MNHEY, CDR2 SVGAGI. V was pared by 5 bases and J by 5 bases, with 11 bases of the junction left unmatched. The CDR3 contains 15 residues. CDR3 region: CASSVPRGRTHEQYF. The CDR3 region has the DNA TGTGCCAGCAGTGTCCCCAGGGGGCGAACCCACGAGCAGTACTTC.

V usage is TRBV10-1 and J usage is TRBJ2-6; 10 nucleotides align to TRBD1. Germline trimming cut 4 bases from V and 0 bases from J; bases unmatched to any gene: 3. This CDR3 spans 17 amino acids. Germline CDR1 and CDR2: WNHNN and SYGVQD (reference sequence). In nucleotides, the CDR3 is TGCGCCAGCAGTGGGGGACAGGGGCTCTCTGGGGCCAACGTCCTGACTTTC. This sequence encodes CASSGGQGLSGANVLTF.

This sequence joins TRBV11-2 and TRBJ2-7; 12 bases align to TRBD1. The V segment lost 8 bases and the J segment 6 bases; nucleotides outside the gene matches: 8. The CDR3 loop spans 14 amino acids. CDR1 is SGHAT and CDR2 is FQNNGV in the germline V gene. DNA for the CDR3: TGTGCCAGCTCCACCGGGACAGGGGGCGTCGAGCAGTACTTC. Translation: CASSTGTGGVEQYF.

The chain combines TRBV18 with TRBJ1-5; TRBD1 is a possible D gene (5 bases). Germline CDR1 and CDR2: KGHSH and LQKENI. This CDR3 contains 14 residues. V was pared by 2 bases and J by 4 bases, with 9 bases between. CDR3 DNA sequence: TGTGCCAGCTCACCAGCAGGGAGGAATCAGCCCCAGCATTTT. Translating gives CASSPAGRNQPQHF.

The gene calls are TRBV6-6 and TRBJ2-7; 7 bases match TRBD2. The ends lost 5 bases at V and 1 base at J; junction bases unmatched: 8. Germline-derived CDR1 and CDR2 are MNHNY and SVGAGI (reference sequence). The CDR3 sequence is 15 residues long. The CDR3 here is CASSKPGTKSYEQYF. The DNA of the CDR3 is TGTGCCAGCAGTAAACCAGGGACTAAATCCTACGAGCAGTACTTC.